This T cell receptor (beta chain) was captured in a study of shared clonotypes between healthy human individuals. As processed by the authors: ImmunoSEQ junction-only sequences lacked quality scores, so their filtering differed. The table came from immunoSEQ multiplex PCR; TCRdb's copy has only in-frame clones and leaves some out. The V and J calls and clone size come from that table; D and trimming were worked out from the DNA. The sample yields over a million clones, 95% to 97% seen once. The germline CDR1 and CDR2 sequences are LNHDA and SQIVND (reference sequence). The V end lost 7 bases, the J end lost 6 bases, and 16 bases lay between the germline ends. CDR3 length: 13 amino acids.

This receptor was obtained from a man younger than 45 in good health. Sequencing used naive CD4+ T cells sorted from blood. Described subset: CD45RA+ positively selected. The rearrangement uses TRBV19 and TRBJ2-7; tentatively, D is TRBD1 (7 bases). The CDR3 DNA reads TGTGCCAGTAAGGCCCCAGGGGGGAGCGAGCAGTACTTC. It encodes CASKAPGGSEQYF. The complete variable domain, with remaining parts taken from reference TRBV19 and TRBJ2-7, reads DGGITQSPKYLFRKEGQNVTLSCEQNLNHDAMYWYRQDPGQGLRLIYYSQIVNDFQKGDIAEGYSVSREKKESFPLTVTSAQKNPTAFYLCASKAPGGSEQYFGPGTRLTVT.